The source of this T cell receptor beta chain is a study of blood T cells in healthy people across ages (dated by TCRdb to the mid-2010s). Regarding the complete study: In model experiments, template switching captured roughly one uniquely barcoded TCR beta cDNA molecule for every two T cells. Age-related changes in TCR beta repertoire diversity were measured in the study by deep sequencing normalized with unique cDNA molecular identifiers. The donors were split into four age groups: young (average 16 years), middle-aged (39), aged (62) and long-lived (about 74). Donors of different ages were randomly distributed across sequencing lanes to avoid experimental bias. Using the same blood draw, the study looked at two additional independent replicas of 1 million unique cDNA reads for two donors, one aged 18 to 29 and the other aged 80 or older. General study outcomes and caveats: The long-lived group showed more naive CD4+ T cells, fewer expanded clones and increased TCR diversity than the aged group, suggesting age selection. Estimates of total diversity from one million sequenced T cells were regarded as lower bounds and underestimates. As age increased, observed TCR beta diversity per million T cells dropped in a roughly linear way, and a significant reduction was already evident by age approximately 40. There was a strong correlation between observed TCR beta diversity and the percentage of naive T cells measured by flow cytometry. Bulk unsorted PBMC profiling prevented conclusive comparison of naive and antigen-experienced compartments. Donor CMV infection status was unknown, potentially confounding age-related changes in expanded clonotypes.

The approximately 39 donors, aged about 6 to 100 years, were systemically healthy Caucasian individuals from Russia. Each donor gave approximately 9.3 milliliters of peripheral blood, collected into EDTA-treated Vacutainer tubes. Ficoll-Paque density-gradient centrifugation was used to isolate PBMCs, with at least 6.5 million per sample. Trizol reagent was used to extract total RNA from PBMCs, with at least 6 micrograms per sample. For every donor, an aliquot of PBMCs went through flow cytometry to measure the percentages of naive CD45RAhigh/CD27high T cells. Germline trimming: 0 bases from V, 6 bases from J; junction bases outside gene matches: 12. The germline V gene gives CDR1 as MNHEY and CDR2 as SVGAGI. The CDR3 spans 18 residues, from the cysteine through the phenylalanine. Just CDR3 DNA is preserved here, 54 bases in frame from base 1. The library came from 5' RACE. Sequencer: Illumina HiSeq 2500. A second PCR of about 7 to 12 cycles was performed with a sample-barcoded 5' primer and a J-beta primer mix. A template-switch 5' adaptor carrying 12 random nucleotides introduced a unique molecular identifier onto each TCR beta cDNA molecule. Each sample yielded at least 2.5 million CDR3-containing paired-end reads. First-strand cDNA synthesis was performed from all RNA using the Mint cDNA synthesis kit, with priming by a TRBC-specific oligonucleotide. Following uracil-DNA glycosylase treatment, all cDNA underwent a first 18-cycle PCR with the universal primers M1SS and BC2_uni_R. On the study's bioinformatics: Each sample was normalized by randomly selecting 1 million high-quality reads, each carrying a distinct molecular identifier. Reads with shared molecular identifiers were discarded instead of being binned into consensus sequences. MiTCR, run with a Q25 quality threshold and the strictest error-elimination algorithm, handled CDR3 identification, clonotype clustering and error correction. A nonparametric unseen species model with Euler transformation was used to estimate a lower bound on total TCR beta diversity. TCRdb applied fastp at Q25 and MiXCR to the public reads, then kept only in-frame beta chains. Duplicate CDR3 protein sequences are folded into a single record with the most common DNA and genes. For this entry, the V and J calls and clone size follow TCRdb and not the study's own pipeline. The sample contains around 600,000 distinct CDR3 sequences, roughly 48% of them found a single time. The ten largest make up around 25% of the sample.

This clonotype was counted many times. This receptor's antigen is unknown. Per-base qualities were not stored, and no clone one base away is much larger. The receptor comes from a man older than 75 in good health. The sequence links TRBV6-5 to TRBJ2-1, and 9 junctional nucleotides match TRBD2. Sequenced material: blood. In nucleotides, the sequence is TGTGCCAGCAGTTACTCGAGTCGCGTAGCGGGAGTTTTCAATGAGCAGTTCTTC. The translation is CASSYSSRVAGVFNEQFF.